This is a list of T cell receptor beta chains from one sample in a study of T cell repertoires in cytomegalovirus infection. No antigen has been identified for these receptors. A single record per CDR3 protein comes from TCRdb applying MiXCR to the reads. The sample records some 940,000 distinct CDR3 sequences, more than 25% being singletons. The sample was cultured CD8+ T cells from PBMCs, taken from culture after CMV antigen stimulation. These receptors all stem from a human donor in good health (CMV status not recorded). Some clones in this sample may be carry-over from other donors' samples. CDR3s include the opening cysteine and the closing phenylalanine or tryptophan. The D gene is left open where the match is weak. Only part of the rows carry a size: once, few, many, or a class if the clone is expanded.

v_gene	d_gene	j_gene	abundance	CDR3aa	CDR3nt
TRBV7-3	-	TRBJ2-3	once	CASSFLQKSTDTQYF	TGTGCCAGCAGCTTTCTACAGAAAAGCACAGATACGCAGTATTTT
TRBV13	-	TRBJ2-2	-	CASSSRVGTGELFF	TGTGCCAGCAGCTCCAGGGTTGGGACCGGGGAGCTGTTTTTT
TRBV10-3	-	TRBJ2-1	-	CAISEEQYNEQFF	TGTGCCATCAGTGAGGAGCAGTACAATGAGCAGTTCTTC
TRBV14	-	TRBJ1-2	few	CASSQGGFYGYTF	TGTGCCAGCAGCCAAGGGGGGTTCTATGGCTACACCTTC
TRBV6-2/TRBV6-3	-	TRBJ2-3	-	CASGTPLGGASTDTQYF	TGTGCCAGCGGGACCCCTTTGGGGGGGGCTAGCACAGATACGCAGTATTTT
TRBV5-6	-	TRBJ2-7	-	CASSLLQSYEQYF	TGTGCCAGCAGCTTGCTCCAGTCCTACGAGCAGTACTTC
TRBV12-3/TRBV12-4	-	TRBJ1-1	-	CASSFWVKGGRMNTEAFF	TGTGCCAGCAGTTTTTGGGTAAAAGGGGGACGGATGAACACTGAAGCTTTCTTT
TRBV12-3/TRBV12-4	-	TRBJ1-1	few	CASTLVGEAFF	TGTGCCAGCACCCTGGTGGGGGAAGCTTTCTTT
TRBV19	-	TRBJ1-1	-	CASSIMDGVNTEAFF	TGTGCCAGTAGTATAATGGACGGTGTGAACACTGAAGCTTTCTTT
TRBV7-9	-	TRBJ1-2	few	CASSLVQGRNYGYTF	TGTGCCAGCAGCTTAGTGCAGGGCCGAAACTATGGCTACACCTTC
TRBV6-1	-	TRBJ1-5	-	CATHYGDSNQPQHF	TGTGCCACCCACTACGGCGATAGCAATCAGCCCCAGCATTTT
TRBV29-1	TRBD2	TRBJ2-1	-	CSVPGGGSSYNEQFF	TGCAGCGTCCCCGGGGGGGGGAGCTCCTACAATGAGCAGTTCTTC
TRBV28	-	TRBJ2-6	many	CASSFPGDYGANVLTF	TGTGCCAGCAGTTTTCCAGGGGACTATGGGGCCAACGTCCTGACTTTC
TRBV29-1	-	TRBJ2-5	-	CSIRRGKETQYF	TGCAGCATCAGGAGGGGGAAAGAGACCCAGTACTTC
TRBV6-5	-	TRBJ2-7	-	CASSYLDSLGSEQYF	TGTGCCAGCAGTTACTTAGACTCCCTGGGGAGCGAGCAGTACTTC
TRBV11-3	-	TRBJ2-1	-	CASSPATWFF	TGTGCCAGCAGCCCGGCAACGTGGTTCTTC
TRBV6-6	-	TRBJ2-2	-	CASSSSAGTLNTGELFF	TGTGCCAGCAGTTCCTCCGCCGGGACACTTAACACCGGGGAGCTGTTTTTT
TRBV27	TRBD1	TRBJ2-2	-	CASTRRAGGYTGELFF	TGTGCCAGCACCCGTCGGGCAGGGGGTTACACCGGGGAGCTGTTTTTT
TRBV6-2/TRBV6-3	-	TRBJ1-2	-	CASTLSGNYGYTF	TGTGCCAGCACGTTGTCAGGGAACTATGGCTACACCTTC
TRBV14	-	TRBJ2-3	-	CASSQGEVVSRYF	TGTGCCAGCAGCCAAGGAGAAGTCGTGAGTCGATATTTT
TRBV27	TRBD2	TRBJ2-5	few	CASSSPTGTRRETQYF	TGTGCCAGCAGTTCCCCGACCGGGACTAGACGGGAGACCCAGTACTTC
TRBV11-3	-	TRBJ2-1	-	CASSLQGSWNEQFF	TGTGCCAGCAGCTTACAGGGGTCTTGGAATGAGCAGTTCTTC
TRBV7-8	TRBD2	TRBJ2-7	many	CASSLELAGGRHEQYF	TGTGCCAGCAGCTTAGAACTAGCGGGGGGGCGGCACGAGCAGTACTTC
TRBV7-6	-	TRBJ1-1	many	CASSLEAEDLNTEAFF	TGTGCCAGCAGCTTAGAGGCGGAAGATCTGAACACTGAAGCTTTCTTT
TRBV25-1	-	TRBJ1-2	-	CAAGPEIDYGYTF	TGTGCCGCGGGACCCGAGATCGACTATGGCTACACCTTC
TRBV7-4	-	TRBJ1-1	-	CASSSGREANTEAFF	TGTGCCAGCAGCAGCGGAAGGGAGGCGAACACTGAAGCTTTCTTT
TRBV7-9	-	TRBJ2-3	few	CASSLEGFSDTQYF	TGTGCCAGCAGCTTAGAGGGGTTCTCAGATACGCAGTATTTT
TRBV4-1	-	TRBJ2-7	few	CASSHLDSYEQYF	TGCGCCAGCAGCCACCTTGACTCCTACGAGCAGTACTTC
TRBV9	-	TRBJ2-1	few	CASSVGSGEYNEQFF	TGTGCCAGCAGCGTAGGGTCAGGGGAATACAATGAGCAGTTCTTC
TRBV12-3/TRBV12-4	-	TRBJ2-2	-	CAGKGLLTGELFF	TGTGCCGGAAAAGGACTCCTCACCGGGGAGCTGTTTTTT
TRBV7-6	TRBD1	TRBJ1-1	few	CASSLARTGPMNTEAFF	TGTGCTAGCAGCTTAGCAAGGACAGGGCCGATGAACACTGAAGCTTTCTTT
TRBV7-3	TRBD2	TRBJ2-1	-	CASSPAVAGYEQFF	TGTGCCAGCAGCCCGGCGGTAGCGGGCTATGAGCAGTTCTTC
TRBV6-5	TRBD2	TRBJ2-1	few	CASSERGGSNEQFF	TGTGCCAGCAGCGAGCGGGGGGGTAGCAATGAGCAGTTCTTC
TRBV12-3/TRBV12-4	-	TRBJ1-5	many	CASSFPGLGQPQHF	TGTGCCAGCAGTTTCCCAGGGTTGGGTCAGCCCCAGCATTTT
TRBV10-2	TRBD1	TRBJ1-1	few	CATGAGGSEGAFF	TGCGCCACCGGAGCAGGGGGATCAGAAGGAGCTTTCTTT
TRBV12-3/TRBV12-4	TRBD1	TRBJ1-1	-	CASSQGAWTEAFF	TGTGCCAGCAGTCAGGGGGCGTGGACTGAAGCTTTCTTT
TRBV12-3/TRBV12-4	-	TRBJ1-2	-	CASSLPDSLGYTF	TGTGCCAGCAGCTTACCCGACAGTTTGGGCTACACCTTC
TRBV6-5	-	TRBJ1-4	-	CASSYSREGSPTNEKLFF	TGTGCCAGCAGTTACTCGAGGGAGGGGTCTCCAACTAATGAAAAACTGTTTTTT
TRBV6-1	TRBD2	TRBJ2-7	many	CASSDGPGTSPFYEQYF	TGTGCCAGCAGTGACGGCCCCGGGACTAGCCCCTTCTACGAGCAGTACTTC
TRBV7-9	-	TRBJ1-1	few	CASSLDWMNTEAFF	TGTGCCAGCAGCTTAGACTGGATGAACACTGAAGCTTTCTTT
TRBV7-9	TRBD1	TRBJ1-2	few	CASIQGARNGYTF	TGTGCCAGTATACAGGGGGCAAGGAATGGCTACACCTTC
TRBV6-1	-	TRBJ2-3	-	CASSYRSGADTQYF	TGTGCCAGCAGTTATAGATCTGGGGCAGATACGCAGTATTTT
TRBV7-6	-	TRBJ2-5	-	CASSLPGEGLQETQYF	TGTGCCAGCAGCCTCCCGGGGGAAGGATTACAAGAGACCCAGTACTTC
TRBV20-1	-	TRBJ1-4	-	CSARDGTGSTLTEKLFF	TGCAGTGCTAGAGATGGGACGGGGTCCACTCTAACTGAAAAACTGTTTTTT
TRBV7-3	TRBD1	TRBJ2-1	many	CASSLYHRGDHEQFF	TGTGCCAGCAGCTTATATCACAGGGGAGATCATGAGCAGTTCTTC
TRBV11-2	-	TRBJ1-1	few	CASSLFPPASPASTEAFF	TGTGCCAGCAGCTTATTTCCACCCGCATCGCCCGCTAGCACTGAAGCTTTCTTT
TRBV12-3/TRBV12-4	-	TRBJ2-2	-	CASSPGYPGELFF	TGTGCCAGCAGCCCGGGTTACCCCGGGGAGCTGTTTTTT
TRBV6-2/TRBV6-3	TRBD1	TRBJ1-6	few	CASSQDRADLYNSPLHF	TGTGCCAGCAGTCAGGACAGGGCGGACCTCTATAATTCACCCCTCCACTTT
TRBV19	-	TRBJ1-6	few	CASQAGTVPDLHF	TGTGCCAGCCAAGCTGGGACGGTCCCTGACCTCCACTTT
TRBV7-2	-	TRBJ1-1	many	CASSWEGILAEAFF	TGTGCCAGCAGCTGGGAGGGGATTCTAGCTGAAGCTTTCTTT
TRBV4-1	TRBD1	TRBJ1-2	few	CASSQPGTEHYGYTF	TGCGCCAGCAGCCAACCCGGGACAGAGCACTATGGCTACACCTTC
TRBV4-1	-	TRBJ2-1	-	CASSQGRGPTEQFF	TGCGCCAGCAGCCAAGGTAGGGGCCCGACTGAGCAGTTCTTC
TRBV11-3	-	TRBJ2-1	-	CASSLGSLAAYNEQFF	TGTGCCAGCAGCTTAGGTTCGTTAGCGGCCTACAATGAGCAGTTCTTC
TRBV27	-	TRBJ2-1	-	CASSSDSTNEQFF	TGTGCCAGCAGCTCTGACAGTACAAATGAGCAGTTCTTC
TRBV27	TRBD2	TRBJ2-2	many	CASSSGLAGAFLTGELFF	TGTGCCAGCAGTTCAGGACTAGCGGGGGCCTTCTTAACCGGGGAGCTGTTTTTT
TRBV7-7	-	TRBJ2-7	few	CASSPGRLINPNEQYF	TGTGCTAGCAGCCCCGGGCGGCTAATCAACCCCAACGAGCAGTACTTC
TRBV27	-	TRBJ2-1	-	CASSPIALATSVNEQFF	TGTGCCAGCAGCCCAATCGCACTAGCCACGTCAGTAAATGAGCAGTTCTTC
TRBV7-4	-	TRBJ2-1	-	CASRPQFRDDSYNEQFF	TGTGCCAGCAGACCCCAGTTTCGGGACGACTCCTACAATGAGCAGTTCTTC
TRBV27	-	TRBJ1-3	-	CASSFTGQPGNTIYF	TGTGCCAGCAGTTTTACAGGTCAACCTGGAAACACCATATATTTT